The next 30 T cell receptor beta chains were all read from a single sample in a study of OX40 agonist ivuxolimab in advanced cancers. Clones were sequenced by immunoSEQ multiplex PCR, and TCRdb holds only the in-frame ones, with some missing. The table includes about 58,000 clones, 80% to 90% detected once. This specimen was CD4+ or CD8+ T cells sorted from blood, taken in a trial of the OX40 agonist ivuxolimab. The receptors were sampled from an adult with an advanced solid tumor such as melanoma, head and neck, liver or kidney cancer.

The chain couples TRBV9 to TRBJ2-3; the D is unclear. Between the trimmed V and J ends, which lost 4 bases and 1 base, there was a span of 13 bases. Germline V lookup: CDR1 SGDLS, CDR2 YYNGEE. This CDR3 has 15 residues. CDR3 nucleotide sequence: TGTGCCAGCAGCCCCTCGGGTTCAGGCACAGATACGCAGTATTTT. Translation gives CASSPSGSGTDTQYF.

The chain joins TRBV27 to TRBJ1-2, with D uncertain. From germline, CDR1 is MNHEY and CDR2 SMNVEV (reference sequence). There are 13 residues in the CDR3. The V gene lost 3 bases and the J gene lost 5 bases, with 10 bases spanning the gap. In DNA form, the CDR3 reads TGTGCCAGCAGTTTTGCGACGGATTATGGCTACACCTTC. Translation: CASSFATDYGYTF.

This clone has only one observation. This chain joins TRBV6-5 and TRBJ2-7, with a tentative D call TRBD1 (5 bases). The CDR3 covers 16 residues. Germline V gene data show CDR1 as MNHEY and CDR2 as SVGAGI. Trimming pared 4 bases from V and 0 bases from J, leaving 16 bases between. The CDR3 loop reads CASSSPRAPTSYEQYF. The DNA for the CDR3 is TGTGCCAGCAGTTCTCCCAGGGCCCCTACCTCCTACGAGCAGTACTTC.

The CDR3 nucleotides read TGTGCCAGCAGCTTAGATCGAGGAGGGGGGTACCAAGAGACCCAGTACTTC. Its protein is CASSLDRGGGYQETQYF. V is TRBV11-2 and J is TRBJ2-5, with D tentatively TRBD1 or TRBD2 (6 bases each). The CDR3 spans 17 residues. Germline V gene sequence: CDR1 SGHAT, CDR2 FQNNGV. The V and J ends lost 0 bases and 0 bases respectively, with 14 bases between them.

The genes are TRBV7-9 and TRBJ2-7, with D possibly TRBD2 on 5 matching bases. Germline loops: CDR1 SEHNR, CDR2 FQNEAQ (reference sequence). The V end was cut by 1 base, the J end by 2 bases, with 9 bases between. The CDR3 is 14 residues long. The CDR3 here is CASSLGRGPYEQYV. CDR3 DNA sequence: TGTGCCAGCAGCTTAGGCCGCGGGCCCTACGAGCAGTACGTC.

This sequence joins TRBV9 and TRBJ2-1; TRBD2 aligns across 9 bases. CDR1 and CDR2 (germline): SGDLS, YYNGEE. This CDR3 comprises 14 residues. V was pared by 0 bases and J by 9 bases, with 4 bases of the junction left unmatched. The CDR3 sequence: CASSVGAGGVEQFF. The CDR3 DNA reads TGTGCCAGCAGCGTAGGAGCGGGAGGAGTTGAGCAGTTCTTC. The full variable domain, in which reference TRBV9 and TRBJ2-1 provide the parts outside the CDR3, is DSGVTQTPKHLITATGQRVTLRCSPRSGDLSVYWYQQSLDQGLQFLIQYYNGEERAKGNILERFSAQQFPDLHSELNLSSLELGDSALYFCASSVGAGGVEQFFGPGTRLTVL.

The J gene is TRBJ1-1, the V gene TRBV9; D ambiguous. V lost 3 bases and J 5 bases, leaving 14 bases between the germline ends. The CDR3 is made up of 14 amino acids. Per germline, CDR1 SGDLS and CDR2 YYNGEE. The CDR3: CASSAAPEGTEAFF. DNA of the CDR3: TGTGCCAGCAGCGCGGCCCCGGAAGGAACTGAAGCTTTCTTT.

This sequence joins TRBV9 and TRBJ2-1; 9 positions match TRBD2. Looked up from germline, CDR1 is SGDLS and CDR2 is YYNGEE. The V gene end was trimmed by 0 bases and the J gene end by 7 bases; junction bases not matched to a gene: 8. The CDR3 loop spans 16 amino acids. For the CDR3, the DNA is TGTGCCAGCAGCGTAGGGGGTAGCGGGAGTAGAAATGAGCAGTTCTTC. As protein: CASSVGGSGSRNEQFF.

This clone was recorded a few times. V and J are TRBV2 and TRBJ1-1, with 7 bases fitting TRBD1. CDR1 and CDR2 from the germline V gene are SNHLY and FYNNEI. V lost 4 bases to trimming and J lost 6 bases; unmatched junction nucleotides: 8. The CDR3 totals 14 residues. As DNA, the CDR3 is TGTGCCAGCAGTGCCCTCGGGACAGCGTCTGAAGCTTTCTTT. Translation gives CASSALGTASEAFF.

V usage is TRBV27 and J usage is TRBJ2-3; perhaps TRBD2 as D (6 bases). V was clipped by 2 bases and J by 2 bases, with 17 bases between them. CDR1 and CDR2 (germline): MNHEY, SMNVEV (reference sequence). The CDR3 is made up of 17 amino acids. The CDR3 DNA follows: TGTGCCAGCAGTTTAACCCCAAATAGCGGCTCCACAGATACGCAGTATTTT. Protein product: CASSLTPNSGSTDTQYF.

The chain has TRBV7-2 and TRBJ2-7; D gene unclear. Trimming cost V 5 bases and J 4 bases, with 12 bases left between them. From germline, CDR1 is SGHTA and CDR2 FQGNSA. This CDR3 is built from 13 residues. The CDR3 bases are TGTGCCAGCAGCCTCGGGCCGCTTTACGAGCAGTACGTC. Encoded protein: CASSLGPLYEQYV.

This chain connects TRBV19 to TRBJ2-1; no clear D. CDR3 size: 15 residues. V was trimmed by 2 bases and J by 6 bases, leaving 14 bases between them. Germline V gene lookup returns CDR1 LNHDA and CDR2 SQIVND (reference sequence). DNA of the CDR3: TGTGCCAGTAGTATATGGTGGGCCCCTAGCAATGAGCAGTTCTTC. It translates to CASSIWWAPSNEQFF.

The V and J genes are TRBV28 and TRBJ2-1; D call uncertain. V shed 5 bases and J shed 4 bases, with 12 bases lying between them. The CDR3 covers 14 residues. In germline, CDR1 is MDHEN, CDR2 SYDVKM. The CDR3 nucleotides read TGTGCCAGCAGTCCCAGGCTCCCTTACAATGAGCAGTTCTTC. The encoded protein is CASSPRLPYNEQFF.

The chain has TRBV10-1 and TRBJ2-5; D remains unclear. From germline, CDR1 is WNHNN and CDR2 SYGVQD (reference sequence). This CDR3 is 13 amino acids long. Trimming took off 7 bases at V and 4 bases at J, with 13 bases between the two ends. CDR3 sequence: CASTDGWAETQYF. CDR3 DNA sequence: TGCGCCAGCACCGACGGATGGGCAGAGACCCAGTACTTC.

In DNA form, the CDR3 reads TGTGCCAGCAGTTTAATCGGCCAGGTCGAGTACGGCTACACCTTC. It codes for CASSLIGQVEYGYTF. The chain uses TRBV27 and TRBJ1-2, with D unresolved. Germline CDR1 MNHEY, CDR2 SMNVEV (reference sequence). The CDR3 has 15 amino acids. Trimming pared 2 bases from V and 8 bases from J, leaving 18 bases between.

This chain links TRBV9 with TRBJ1-1; D possibly corresponds to TRBD1 (6 bases). The length of the CDR3 is 13 residues. The germline CDR1 and CDR2 sequences are SGDLS and YYNGEE. The V and J ends lost 4 bases and 5 bases respectively, with 12 bases between them. CDR3 residues: CASSTGRSTEAFF. CDR3 DNA sequence: TGTGCCAGCAGCACAGGGAGGTCGACTGAAGCTTTCTTT.

The genes are TRBV6-1 and TRBJ2-5; perhaps TRBD1 as D (6 bases). V lost 4 bases, J lost 2 bases, and 14 bases lay in between. Germline CDR1 and CDR2: MNHNS and SASEGT. The CDR3 sequence is 15 residues long. DNA for the CDR3: TGTGCCAGCAGTGCGAACAGGGCCGATCAAGAGACCCAGTACTTC. Residues: CASSANRADQETQYF.

The V and J genes are TRBV6-4 and TRBJ1-2; 8 bases fit TRBD1. With V trimmed by 4 bases and J by 1 base, 5 bases remained unmatched. From germline, CDR1 is MRHNA and CDR2 SNTAGT. The CDR3 extends over 15 amino acids. The CDR3 nucleotides are TGTGCCAGCAGTGCAACAGGGGGATATAACTATGGCTACACCTTC. Its translation: CASSATGGYNYGYTF.

The chain combines TRBV19 with TRBJ2-1; TRBD2 aligns across 9 bases. The germline V gene has CDR1 LNHDA and CDR2 SQIVND (reference sequence). After removal of 6 bases from V and 5 bases from J, the junction contained 8 bases not matched to a gene. This CDR3 is 15 amino acids long. CDR3 nucleotide sequence: TGTGCCAGTAGGGGGATTACTAGCGGGCACAATGAGCAGTTCTTC. This encodes CASRGITSGHNEQFF.

This rearrangement joins TRBV10-3 to TRBJ2-3; D uncertain. This CDR3 contains 14 residues. V lost 11 bases and J 1 base, leaving 16 bases between the germline ends. Germline assignment: CDR1 ENHRY and CDR2 SYGVKD. Here the CDR3 DNA reads TGTGCCCACTCGCACGAAACCGGCACAGATACGCAGTATTTT. It yields the protein CAHSHETGTDTQYF.

The rearrangement links TRBV5-1 to TRBJ2-1, with unresolved D. Trimming removed 0 bases at V and 8 bases at J, with 21 bases between. The CDR3 loop spans 17 amino acids. The V gene's germline CDR1 is SGHRS and CDR2 YFSETQ. In DNA, the CDR3 is TGCGCCAGCAGCTTGGCGGCTTATGTTATCGGTGTGGATGAGCAGTTCTTC. Its protein product is CASSLAAYVIGVDEQFF.

This clone was counted a single time. The V and J genes are TRBV5-6 and TRBJ1-2; the D gene is possibly TRBD1 (5 bases). CDR1 and CDR2 (germline): SGHDT, YYEEEE. CDR3 length: 13 residues. Trimming pared 2 bases from V and 3 bases from J, leaving 8 bases between. The chain's CDR3 is CASSLRGDYGYTF. DNA of the CDR3: TGTGCCAGCAGCTTACGGGGGGACTATGGCTACACCTTC.

The chain joins TRBV4-3 to TRBJ2-3; a weak D match, TRBD2 (5 bases). Per the germline V gene, CDR1 is LGHNA and CDR2 is YSLEER. The CDR3 contains 18 residues. Trimming removed 0 bases at V and 0 bases at J, with 16 bases between. CDR3 coding DNA: TGCGCCAGCAGCCAAGATGTCGGGGTCGTTCGTAGCACAGATACGCAGTATTTT. Its translation is CASSQDVGVVRSTDTQYF.

The V and J genes are TRBV7-8 and TRBJ1-4; no definite D call. The CDR3 contains 15 residues. Germline CDR1 reads SGHVS; CDR2 reads FQNEAQ. V lost 1 base to trimming and J lost 0 bases, with 6 bases between them. CDR3 nucleotides: TGTGCCAGCAGCTTAGGATGGCCAACTAATGAAAAACTGTTTTTT. This translates into CASSLGWPTNEKLFF.

The chain couples TRBV11-3 to TRBJ2-2; D is unclear. The CDR3 consists of 16 residues. Trimming took off 3 bases at V and 7 bases at J, with 18 bases between the two ends. Germline CDR1 is SGHNT and CDR2 is YENEEA. Here the CDR3 reads CASSFNRIQQRGELFF. The CDR3 bases are TGTGCCAGCAGCTTCAACCGGATCCAACAACGCGGGGAGCTGTTTTTT.

The V gene is TRBV9, the J gene TRBJ2-1, with 8 bases that match TRBD2. This CDR3 has 16 amino acids. After removal of 0 bases from V and 2 bases from J, the junction contained 4 bases not matched to a gene. Germline V gene data show CDR1 as SGDLS and CDR2 as YYNGEE. The CDR3 DNA sequence: TGTGCCAGCAGCGTAGGAAGCGGGAGTACCTACAATGAGCAGTTCTTC. Protein sequence: CASSVGSGSTYNEQFF.

The chain employs TRBV7-9 and TRBJ1-1; 8 bases align to TRBD1. Losses at the gene ends were 4 bases for V and 4 bases for J; bases not matched to a gene: 11. The CDR3 length is 16 residues. Per the germline V gene, CDR1 is SEHNR and CDR2 is FQNEAQ (reference sequence). CDR3 coding DNA: TGTGCCAGCAGCTCCCGAGGACAGGGTGCCGGCACTGAAGCTTTCTTT. Translation: CASSSRGQGAGTEAFF.

This clone appeared a single time. The rearrangement links TRBV25-1 to TRBJ2-5; TRBD2 matches 8 bases. The germline V gene encodes CDR1 MGHDK and CDR2 SYGVNS. With V trimmed by 5 bases and J by 3 bases, 8 bases remained unmatched. The CDR3 runs 15 residues. CDR3 residues: CASSTWREAEETQYF. The CDR3, as DNA: TGTGCCAGCAGTACTTGGCGGGAGGCGGAAGAGACCCAGTACTTC.

The chain links TRBV7-9 to TRBJ1-4; unclear D gene. Germline V gives CDR1 SEHNR, CDR2 FQNEAQ (reference sequence). The CDR3 length is 16 residues. V dropped 5 bases and J dropped 0 bases, with 13 bases sitting between them. The CDR3 region has the DNA TGTGCCAGCAGCGATATGGCAATTGCAACTAATGAAAAACTGTTTTTT. It encodes CASSDMAIATNEKLFF.

The gene calls are TRBV7-8 and TRBJ2-2; D is unclear. Trimming cost V 2 bases and J 7 bases, with 14 bases left between them. Per the germline V gene, CDR1 is SGHVS and CDR2 is FQNEAQ. This CDR3 is built from 15 residues. CDR3 bases: TGTGCCAGCAGCTTATGGCCCAGTATATACGGGGAGCTGTTTTTT. This encodes CASSLWPSIYGELFF.